This TCR beta chain was captured by sequencing in a study of CD8+ T cells in alopecia areata. Whole-study results and caveats: Normal scalp showed lower clonality than lesional scalp, especially alopecia totalis/universalis.

Germline trimming cut 7 bases from V and 5 bases from J; bases unmatched to any gene: 2. The CDR3 covers 13 residues. Germline loops: CDR1 MNHEY, CDR2 SMNVEV (reference sequence). PBMCs, the starting material, were the source of sorted CD4+ and CD8+ T cells. RNA extraction was followed by reverse transcription into cDNA, which acted as the sequencing template. Using immunoSEQ multiplex PCR, the repertoire was profiled, and TCRdb retains in-frame clones only, with some absent. The repertoire has about 140,000 clones, 51% of them found once; the top ten carry 0.95% to 1%. This clone was counted a few times. Its antigen remains unidentified.

The input for sequencing was CD4+ T cells sorted from blood, taken at week 0. This sequence originates from a human donor with alopecia areata. This chain joins TRBV27 and TRBJ1-5; 10 nucleotides match TRBD1. CDR3 nucleotides: TGTGCCAGCAAGGGACAGGGGTATCAGCCCCAGCATTTT. Amino acid sequence: CASKGQGYQPQHF.